This TCR beta chain was captured in a study of cytomegalovirus exposure and HLA in healthy donors (dated by TCRdb to about 2017). About the study as a whole: According to an earlier analysis of a few hundred of the donors, roughly 180 million T cells yielded 90 million to 130 million unique TCR beta sequences and about 300 Gb of sequence data. Because of strong linkage in the cohort, roughly 5 DR-DQ haplotypes were treated as single units for association and clustering. Rather than using new phenotypic data, the later analysis identified candidate immune exposures from TCR beta sequences and from how often those sequences occurred across donors. The study aimed to test whether signatures of past pathogen exposure could be identified by cataloging public T cell receptors. A later analysis re-analyzed previously published TCR beta repertoires from 660 or so donors and added high-resolution HLA genotyping to study TCR occurrence patterns. Roughly 300 gigabases of sequencing data and tens of millions of unique TCR sequences were included in an early release covering over 600 HLA-typed donors. All discovery cohort repertoires had been generated using a single sequencing platform. A later genetic analysis used genome-wide SNP genotypes for about 65% of the 666 donors, treating that subset as a discovery cohort. The number of donors typed differed by locus, with roughly 620-630 for A, B, C, DRB1 and DQB1, roughly 550 for DQA1, 606 for DPA1, and some 470 for DPB1. Donor age, sex, ethnicity and CMV serostatus were compiled alongside the repertoire data. Among the roughly 370 genotyped donors, approximately 81% belonged to the genetic ancestry cluster associated with self-reported Caucasian donors. The study used immunosequencing to profile the T cell repertoires of about 670 subjects and linked those repertoires to cytomegalovirus serostatus. To predict cytomegalovirus infection status, the study combined high-throughput TCR immunosequencing, statistical association of individual TCRs with disease status, and machine learning. An earlier analysis of about 620 of the donors applied high-throughput TCR beta sequencing to assess whether each TCR beta V gene segment acted as functional or pseudogenic. HLA typing included class I and class II loci at four-digit resolution. Along with the 666-subject first cohort, a separate validation cohort of over a hundred different subjects was used. Across roughly 420 genotyped donors of the cohort, an average of about 250,000 unique TCR beta nucleotide sequences per donor were sequenced, and roughly 17% of those sequences were non-productive. The research as a whole found: A further reported finding was that TCR beta sequences accurately predicted the HLA-A and HLA-B alleles for most subjects in the first cohort. An association between a missense DCLRE1C variant and V-gene and J-gene trimming of TCR beta chains was found in a later genetic analysis and replicated in an independent cohort. An earlier analysis of several hundred of the donors showed that most TCR beta V segments appeared in productive rearrangements either about 87% or about 30% of the time, which broadly matched IMGT annotations. While some public TCRs were present in many individuals, most TCR sequences turned up only very rarely across donors. The classifier was reported to diagnose cytomegalovirus status with high specificity and sensitivity in both the original cohort and the validation cohort. In a later analysis, around 17,000 TCR beta sequences were associated with specific HLA alleles at a false discovery rate of 0.05. A later analysis found that most CMV-associated TCR beta chains appeared HLA-restricted, with HLA associations seemingly driven largely by CMV exposure. Because some donors lacked HLA typing at each locus, the association tests relied only on the typed subset. The study gave a list of under 200 TCR beta chains associated with cytomegalovirus. The authors suggested that the approach could potentially be generalized to other disease states and immunological phenotypes. The presence/absence analyses assumed that sequencing depth was roughly uniform across donors, and that assumption may not be true. A later analysis reported that several top co-occurrence clusters appeared linked to parvovirus B19, influenza, CMV and Epstein-Barr virus. Some IMGT-functional V segments, including TRBV6-2 and TRBV6-3, could not be distinguished by the 87-base-pair reads and were therefore excluded. A group of highly shared sequence variants was considered likely to be a technical artifact of the sequencing pipeline. According to a later genetic analysis, donors in an Asian-associated ancestry cluster had fewer N-insertions in productive TCRs than the approximately 650-donor mean. Correlated functional status among segregating V segments might reflect linkage disequilibrium, but an unknown experimental factor could not be ruled out. Strong co-occurrence of HLA alleles, especially DR and DQ, made assigning TCR associations to individual alleles difficult. The earlier analysis of a few hundred of the donors excluded some 15 rarely observed V segments, including chromosome 9 orphons, because counts were too low. Only TCR beta chains were sequenced in this cohort, and the absence of alpha or paired-chain data limited detectable features. The only immune exposure information available for the cohort was CMV serostatus. A later analysis found that HLA-associated TCR beta chains were more clonally expanded and had lower generation probabilities than equally common non-associated chains. In a later analysis, the rate of TCR association differed among HLA loci, with DRB1 alleles having the most associated TCRs and HLA-C alleles having the fewest. In vitro tests confirmed that a few of the cytomegalovirus-associated TCR beta chains recognize cytomegalovirus antigens.

About this clone itself: Its antigen has not been determined. Base qualities are not at hand, and no much larger clone is one base apart.

In total, roughly 710 healthy bone marrow donors made up the cohort. At the time of sampling, every cohort member was nominally healthy, though immune exposures that went unrecorded were likely present. The donor was CMV seropositive and was included in the group of 270 or so seropositive cohort members. A peripheral blood sample was collected from each donor, and TCR beta sequencing was performed on peripheral blood mononuclear cells. Genomic DNA was extracted from the blood cell samples with the Qiagen DNeasy Blood Extraction Kit. Preparation of the library involved the immunoSEQ multiplex PCR assay. For the multiplex PCR, a mixture combining 60 forward primers for TCR Vbeta segments and 13 reverse primers for TCR Jbeta segments was used. The CDR3 region of rearranged TCR beta genes was amplified from genomic DNA with a multiplex PCR assay. On the Illumina HiSeq System, the amplified TCR beta libraries were sequenced as 87-base-pair reads. Per the authors' processing: In a later analysis, tens of millions of unique TCR beta chains were counted across the 500 to 700 repertoires, and some 10 million of these chains were shared by at least two donors. Raw reads were error-corrected and collapsed into unique sequences with a nearest-neighbor algorithm that merged closely related sequences to remove PCR and sequencing errors. Alignment of CDR3 sequences to IMGT reference sequences was used to assign V, D and J gene segments. For a sequence to be retained, a match of at least six nucleotides was required to both a V gene segment and a J gene segment. A rearrangement was called productive if the CDR3 had no stop codons and remained in frame with V and J, and every other rearrangement was called non-productive. Following IMGT convention, CDR3 was defined as the stretch from the second conserved V-encoded cysteine to the conserved J-encoded phenylalanine. The earlier analysis of roughly 590 of the donors excluded any sequence lacking an unambiguous match to a single V gene segment. In an earlier analysis of several hundred of the donors, V segments were called functional above 56.7% productive rearrangements and were called segregating when the between-donor standard deviation exceeded 5%. To diagnose cytomegalovirus status from the catalog of TCR beta chain sequences, a statistical classification framework was built. A later analysis assigned V and J genes by comparing TCR nucleotide sequences with IMGT/GENE-DB human TR gene sequences. A later analysis assigned CDR3 sequences and most-parsimonious VDJ recombination scenarios with the TCRdist pipeline. In a later analysis, every TCR beta chain was defined by the combination of its CDR3 amino acid sequence and its V-gene family, and reads without a unique V-gene family were dropped. To address suspected cross-contamination and a sequencing artifact, a later analysis removed roughly 640 highly shared, low-generation-probability nucleotide sequences. A later analysis calculated a clonal expansion index for each public chain from normalized within-repertoire ranks of inferred template counts. Generation probabilities in a later analysis came from a VDJ recombination model fitted to out-of-frame rearrangements, and those results were checked against IGoR. A later analysis scored TCR-TCR, TCR-HLA and TCR-CMV co-occurrence with hypergeometric tests, applying a repertoire-size bias correction to TCR pairs. To estimate false discovery rates, a later analysis permuted the HLA or CMV assignments 20 times. A later analysis grouped co-occurring TCRs with DBSCAN, adding TCRdist sequence similarity when clustering within HLA-allele-positive subsets. For co-occurrence clustering, repertoires with fewer than 30,000 or more than 120,000 public chains were excluded, along with a handful of repertoires with anomalous nucleotide sharing. In TCRdb, the immuneACCESS table is reduced to in-frame sequences with V and J assigned. These tables do not hold every clone; where another copy was compared, an unresolved V gene accounts for under half, and the others remain unexplained. That table furnishes V, J and clone size, whereas the DNA furnished D and trimming. A total of just under 250,000 clones appear in this sample, about 81% of them only once. 5.4% of the sample lies in the top ten.

From the germline V gene (reference sequence), CDR1 is LNHDA and CDR2 is SQIVND. V trim: 6 bases; J trim: 7 bases; unmatched bases: 11. Including cysteine and phenylalanine, the CDR3 has 16 amino acids. The entry retains the CDR3 DNA only, 48 bases that are in frame from base 1. The sample consisted of PBMCs. This sequence originates from a woman in her forties in good health and CMV-seropositive. This chain joins TRBV19 to TRBJ2-7; 14 nucleotides in the junction match TRBD2. The CDR3 is CASSLEGLAGVSEQYF. The sequence in DNA is TGTGCCAGTAGCCTCGAGGGACTAGCGGGAGTGAGTGAGCAGTACTTC.